The sample holds one count of the clone carrying this T cell receptor (beta chain). Its matching antigen is unknown. The junction differs from germline at one of its ends, possibly a read error. The authors amplified TCR beta CDR3 regions from RNA transcripts. After a first-round RT-PCR with HTBI primers, a second-round multiplex PCR was run. Via MiXCR, TCRdb re-called the multiplex PCR reads, giving one row per CDR3 protein. The sample records 500,000 to 700,000 distinct CDR3 sequences, under 45% being singletons. Newly diagnosed hyperthyroidism donors, aged 18 to 65, duration under 2 months. Exclusion covered patients with other autoimmune diseases or uncontrolled infections (as well as pregnancy or lactation). The source of the sample is a study of Graves' ophthalmopathy and Graves' hyperthyroidism. General study points: Forecasting of ophthalmopathy progression by the model achieved around 71% sensitivity and approximately 72% specificity.

From germline, CDR1 is DFQATT and CDR2 SNEGSKA (reference sequence). This CDR3 has 13 residues. The origin of this receptor is an adult man with Graves' hyperthyroidism. The sequencing input was peripheral blood or thyroid tissue (not recorded which). The chain is built from TRBV20-1 and TRBJ1-1, with 7 bases fitting TRBD1. The CDR3 region has the DNA TGCAGTGCGAGAGGGACAGATTCAGTTGAAGCTTTCTTT. This gives the protein CSARGTDSVEAFF.